This TCR beta chain was captured in a study of blood T cell repertoires in COVID-19. Study as a whole: In each case, the material was cDNA or gDNA derived from T cells, B-cell-depleted T cells, or PBMCs.

Repertoires were generated with immunoSEQ multiplex PCR, while TCRdb's copy carries only in-frame clones and drops some. The sample has about 170,000 clones, about 85% seen once; the top ten hold approximately 7%. Seattle enrolled patients during active infection and tracked them longitudinally. With regard to this clone: The identical CDR3 is also encoded by other nucleotide sequences in the sample.

V shed 5 bases, J shed 5 bases, and the junction held 5 bases outside the gene matches. CDR1 is SNHLY and CDR2 is FYNNEI in the germline V gene. The CDR3 covers 14 residues. The chain carries TRBV2 and TRBJ1-2; TRBD1 agrees at 10 bases. Material: peripheral blood. This receptor was taken from a man at least 80 years old with COVID-19, enrolled during active disease. CDR3 DNA sequence: TGTGCCAGCAGTCGGGACAGGGGATTGTATGGCTACACCTTC. It translates to CASSRDRGLYGYTF.